Sequencing of this T cell receptor (beta chain) was carried out in a study of OX40 agonist ivuxolimab in advanced cancers. The overall study: Patients achieving partial responses numbered three: one hepatocellular carcinoma case and two cutaneous melanoma cases.

Germline V gene sequence: CDR1 KGHSH, CDR2 LQKENI. V dropped 6 bases and J dropped 4; count of bases not matched to a gene: 7. The CDR3 totals 15 residues. Produced via immunoSEQ multiplex PCR; TCRdb's table is partial and in-frame only. The data contain around 84,000 clones, more than 80% of them seen just once; the ten biggest clones take up 0.5% to 0.65%. The sample holds one count of this clone. J is TRBJ1-5 and V is TRBV18; 9 nucleotides agree with TRBD1. This clonotype was obtained from an adult with an advanced solid tumor such as melanoma, head and neck, liver or kidney cancer. Sequencing used CD4+ or CD8+ T cells sorted from blood, obtained in a trial of the OX40 agonist ivuxolimab. In nucleotides, the CDR3 is TGTGCCAGCTCGCCTACCGGGACAGGGAATCAGCCCCAGCATTTT. The encoded protein is CASSPTGTGNQPQHF.